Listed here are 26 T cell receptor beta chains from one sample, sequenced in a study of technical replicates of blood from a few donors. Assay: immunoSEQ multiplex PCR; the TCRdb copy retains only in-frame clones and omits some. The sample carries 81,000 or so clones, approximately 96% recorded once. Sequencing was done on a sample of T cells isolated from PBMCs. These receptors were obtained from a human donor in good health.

CDR3 in amino acids: CASSSGSLWATDTQYF. The CDR3 DNA reads TGTGCCAGCAGCTCAGGATCCCTGTGGGCGACAGATACGCAGTATTTT. The chain carries TRBV11-2 and TRBJ2-3, with no clear D. CDR3 size: 16 residues. The V gene lost 4 bases and the J gene lost 3 bases, with 17 bases spanning the gap. Germline V gene lookup returns CDR1 SGHAT and CDR2 FQNNGV.

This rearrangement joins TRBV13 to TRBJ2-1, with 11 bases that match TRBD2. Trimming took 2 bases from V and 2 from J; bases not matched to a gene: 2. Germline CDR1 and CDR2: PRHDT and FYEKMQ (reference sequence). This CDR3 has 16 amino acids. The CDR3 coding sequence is TGTGCCAGCAGCTTACGACTAGCGGGAACCTACAATGAGCAGTTCTTC. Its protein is CASSLRLAGTYNEQFF.

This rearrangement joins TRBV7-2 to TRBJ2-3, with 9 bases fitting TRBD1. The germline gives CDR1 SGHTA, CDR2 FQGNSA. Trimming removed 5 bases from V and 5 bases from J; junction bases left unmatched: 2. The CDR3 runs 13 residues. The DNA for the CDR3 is TGTGCCAGCAGCGACAGGGGGAAAGATACGCAGTATTTT. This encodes CASSDRGKDTQYF.

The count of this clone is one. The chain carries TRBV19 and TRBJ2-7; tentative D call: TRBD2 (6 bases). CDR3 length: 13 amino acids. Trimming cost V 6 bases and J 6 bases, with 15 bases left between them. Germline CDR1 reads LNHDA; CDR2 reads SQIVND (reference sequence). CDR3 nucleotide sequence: TGTGCCAGTAGCCCTACTAGCCCCGGCGAGCAGTACTTC. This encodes CASSPTSPGEQYF.

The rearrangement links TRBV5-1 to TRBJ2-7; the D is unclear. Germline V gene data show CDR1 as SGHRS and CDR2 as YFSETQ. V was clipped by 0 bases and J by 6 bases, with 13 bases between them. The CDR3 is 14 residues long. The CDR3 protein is CASSLAASESEQYF. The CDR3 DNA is TGCGCCAGCAGCTTGGCCGCGTCCGAGAGCGAGCAGTACTTC.

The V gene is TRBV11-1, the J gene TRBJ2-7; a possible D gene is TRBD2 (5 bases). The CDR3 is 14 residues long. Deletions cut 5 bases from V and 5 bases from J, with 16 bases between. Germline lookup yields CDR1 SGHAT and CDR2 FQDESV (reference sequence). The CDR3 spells CASSLGGNGNEQYF. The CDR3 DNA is TGTGCCAGCAGCCTTGGTGGGAACGGGAACGAGCAGTACTTC.

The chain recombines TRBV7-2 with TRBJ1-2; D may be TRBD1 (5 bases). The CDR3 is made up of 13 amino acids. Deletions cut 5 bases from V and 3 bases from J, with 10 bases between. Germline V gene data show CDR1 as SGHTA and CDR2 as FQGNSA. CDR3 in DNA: TGTGCCAGCAGCGCAGACAGACACTATGGCTACACCTTC. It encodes CASSADRHYGYTF.

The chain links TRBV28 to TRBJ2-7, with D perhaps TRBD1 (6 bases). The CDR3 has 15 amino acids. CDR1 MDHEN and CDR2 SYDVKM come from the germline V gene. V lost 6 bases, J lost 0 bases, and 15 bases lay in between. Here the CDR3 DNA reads TGTGCCAGCAGCTCCTTGGACAGCAGCTCCTACGAGCAGTACTTC. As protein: CASSSLDSSSYEQYF.

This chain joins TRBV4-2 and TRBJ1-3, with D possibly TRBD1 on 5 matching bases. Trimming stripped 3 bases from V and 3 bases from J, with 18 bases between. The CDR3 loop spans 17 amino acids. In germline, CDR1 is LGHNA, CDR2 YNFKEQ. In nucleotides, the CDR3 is TGTGCCAGCAGCCAGGCCGCGGGGCAACAAGGTGGAAACACCATATATTTT. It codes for CASSQAAGQQGGNTIYF.

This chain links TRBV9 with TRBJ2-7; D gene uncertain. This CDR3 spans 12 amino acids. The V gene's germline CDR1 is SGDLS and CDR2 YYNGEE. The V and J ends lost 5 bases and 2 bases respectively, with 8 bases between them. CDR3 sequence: CASSTVPYEQYF. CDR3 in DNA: TGTGCCAGCAGTACAGTCCCCTACGAGCAGTACTTC.

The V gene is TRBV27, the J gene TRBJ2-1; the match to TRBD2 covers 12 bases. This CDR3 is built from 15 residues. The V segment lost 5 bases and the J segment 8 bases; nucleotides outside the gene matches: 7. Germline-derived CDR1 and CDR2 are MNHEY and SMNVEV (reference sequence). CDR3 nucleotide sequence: TGTGCCAGCAGTCCGACTAGCGGGAGATTGCATGAGCAGTTCTTC. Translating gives CASSPTSGRLHEQFF.

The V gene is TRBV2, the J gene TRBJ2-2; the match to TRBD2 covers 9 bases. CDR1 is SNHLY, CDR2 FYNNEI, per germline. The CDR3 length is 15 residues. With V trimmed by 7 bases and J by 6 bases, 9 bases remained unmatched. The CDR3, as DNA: TGTGCCAGCAAGATCGGCGGGGGGGCCCCCGGGGAGCTGTTTTTT. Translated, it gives CASKIGGGAPGELFF.

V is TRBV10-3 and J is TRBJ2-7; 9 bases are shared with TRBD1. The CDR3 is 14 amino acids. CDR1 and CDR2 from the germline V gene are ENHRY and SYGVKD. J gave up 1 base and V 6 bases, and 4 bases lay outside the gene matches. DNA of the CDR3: TGTGCCATCAGGGACAGGGGTGGGTCCTACGAGCAGTACTTC. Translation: CAIRDRGGSYEQYF.

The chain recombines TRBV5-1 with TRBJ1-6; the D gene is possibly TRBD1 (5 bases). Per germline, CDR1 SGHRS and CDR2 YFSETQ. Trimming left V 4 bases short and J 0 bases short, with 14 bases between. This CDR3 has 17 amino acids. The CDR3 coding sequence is TGCGCCAGCAGCCGAGACCGGCAGGGCTCCTATAATTCACCCCTCCACTTT. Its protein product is CASSRDRQGSYNSPLHF.

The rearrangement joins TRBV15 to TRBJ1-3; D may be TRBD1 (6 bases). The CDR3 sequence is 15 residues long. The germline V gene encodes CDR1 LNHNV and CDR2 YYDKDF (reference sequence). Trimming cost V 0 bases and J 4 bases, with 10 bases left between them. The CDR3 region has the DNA TGTGCCACCAGCAGAGATACAGGGCGCGGAAACACCATATATTTT. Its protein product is CATSRDTGRGNTIYF.

The DNA of the CDR3 is TGCGCCAGCAGTGACTCAGGGGGCGACGAGCAGTACTTC. Amino acids: CASSDSGGDEQYF. The chain links TRBV10-1 to TRBJ2-7, with 8 bases matching TRBD1. Germline V gives CDR1 WNHNN, CDR2 SYGVQD (reference sequence). The trim removed 3 bases at V and 5 bases at J, leaving 3 bases unmatched. There are 13 residues in the CDR3.

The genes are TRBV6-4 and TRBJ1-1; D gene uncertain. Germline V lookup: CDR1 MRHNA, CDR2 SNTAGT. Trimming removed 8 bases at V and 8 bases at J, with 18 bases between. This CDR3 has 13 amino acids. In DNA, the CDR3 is TGTGCCAGCGTGATGTGGAACAGCCAGGAAGCTTTCTTT. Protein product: CASVMWNSQEAFF.

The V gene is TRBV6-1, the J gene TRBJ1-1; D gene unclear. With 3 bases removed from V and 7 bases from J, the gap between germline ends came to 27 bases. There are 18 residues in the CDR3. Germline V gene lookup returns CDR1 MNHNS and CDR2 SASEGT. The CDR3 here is CASSDEGGARALWGEAFF. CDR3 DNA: TGTGCCAGCAGTGACGAGGGCGGAGCACGGGCCCTATGGGGTGAAGCTTTCTTT.

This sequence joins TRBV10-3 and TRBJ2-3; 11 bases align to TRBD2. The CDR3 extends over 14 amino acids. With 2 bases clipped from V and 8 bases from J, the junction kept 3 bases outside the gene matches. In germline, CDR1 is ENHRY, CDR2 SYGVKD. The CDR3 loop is CAISETSGSGTQYF. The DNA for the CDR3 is TGTGCCATCAGTGAGACTAGCGGGAGTGGTACGCAGTATTTT.

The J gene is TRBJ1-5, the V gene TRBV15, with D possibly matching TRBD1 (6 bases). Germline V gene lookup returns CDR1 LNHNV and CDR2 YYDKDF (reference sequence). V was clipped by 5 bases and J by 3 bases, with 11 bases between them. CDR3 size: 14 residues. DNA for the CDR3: TGTGCCACCAGCGTAGGACAGTCCAATCAGCCCCAGCATTTT. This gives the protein CATSVGQSNQPQHF. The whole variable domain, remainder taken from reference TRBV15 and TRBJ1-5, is DAMVIQNPRYQVTQFGKPVTLSCSQTLNHNVMYWYQQKSSQAPKLLFHYYDKDFNNEADTPDNFQSRRPNTSFCFLDIRSPGLGDTAMYLCATSVGQSNQPQHFGDGTRLSIL.

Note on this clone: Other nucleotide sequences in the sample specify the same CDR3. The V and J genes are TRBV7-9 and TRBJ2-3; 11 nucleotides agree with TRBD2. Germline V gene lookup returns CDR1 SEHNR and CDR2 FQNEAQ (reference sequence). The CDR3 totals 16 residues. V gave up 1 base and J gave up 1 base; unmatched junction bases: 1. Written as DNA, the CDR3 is TGTGCCAGCAGCTTAGTACTAGCGGGGGGCACAGATACGCAGTATTTT. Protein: CASSLVLAGGTDTQYF.

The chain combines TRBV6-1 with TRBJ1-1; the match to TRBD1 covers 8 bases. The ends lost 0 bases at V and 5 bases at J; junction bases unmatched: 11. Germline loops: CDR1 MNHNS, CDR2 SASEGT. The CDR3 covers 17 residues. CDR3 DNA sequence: TGTGCCAGCAGTGAAGCGTGGGTTAGACAGGGGTGGACTGAAGCTTTCTTT. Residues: CASSEAWVRQGWTEAFF.

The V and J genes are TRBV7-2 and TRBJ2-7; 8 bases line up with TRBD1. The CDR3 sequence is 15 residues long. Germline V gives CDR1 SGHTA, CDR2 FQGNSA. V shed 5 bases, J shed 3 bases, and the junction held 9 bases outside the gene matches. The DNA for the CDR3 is TGTGCCAGCAGCCCGCTGACAGGGGCCTACTACGAGCAGTACTTC. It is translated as CASSPLTGAYYEQYF.

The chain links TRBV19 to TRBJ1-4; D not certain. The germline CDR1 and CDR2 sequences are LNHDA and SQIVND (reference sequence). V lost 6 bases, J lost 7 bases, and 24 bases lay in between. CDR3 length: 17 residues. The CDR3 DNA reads TGTGCCAGTAGCGGTTATCCCACCACTACCTCGGGTGAAAAACTGTTTTTT. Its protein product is CASSGYPTTTSGEKLFF.

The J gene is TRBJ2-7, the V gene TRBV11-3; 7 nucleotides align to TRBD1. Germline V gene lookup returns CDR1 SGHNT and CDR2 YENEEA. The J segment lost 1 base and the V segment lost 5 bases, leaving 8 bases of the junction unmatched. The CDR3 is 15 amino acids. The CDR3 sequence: CASSLPGQNSYEQYF. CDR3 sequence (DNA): TGTGCCAGCAGCCTACCGGGACAGAATTCCTACGAGCAGTACTTC.

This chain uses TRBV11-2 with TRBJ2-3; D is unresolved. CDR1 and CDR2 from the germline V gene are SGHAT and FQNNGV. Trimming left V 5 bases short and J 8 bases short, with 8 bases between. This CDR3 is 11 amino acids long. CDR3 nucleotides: TGTGCCAGCAGCCATGCCAGTACGCAGTATTTT. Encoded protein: CASSHASTQYF.